The sequence of this TCR beta chain was determined in a study of cytomegalovirus exposure and HLA in healthy donors. Primers for the PCR totalled 60 Vbeta and 13 Jbeta. Using immunoSEQ multiplex PCR, the repertoire was profiled, and TCRdb retains in-frame clones only, with some absent. Counted here are 100,000 to 150,000 clones, around four fifths occurring once; the ten biggest clones make up over 4.5%. Broader study findings: Analysis was carried out at a later point, and it linked a missense DCLRE1C variant to TCR beta V- and J-gene trimming.

From germline, CDR1 is SNHLY and CDR2 FYNNEI. The length of the CDR3 is 14 residues. As concerns this clone: Its antigen is currently unknown. At one boundary the junction diverges from the germline segment, which might be a read error.

Sequenced material: PBMCs. This receptor was identified in a woman between 40 and 55 years old in good health and CMV-seropositive. The V gene is TRBV2, the J gene TRBJ1-2, with D possibly TRBD1 on 6 matching bases. CDR3 sequence: CASSGAGARYGYPF. In DNA, the CDR3 is TGTGCCAGCAGTGGGGCAGGGGCCAGATATGGCTACCCCTTC.